These 20 T cell receptor beta chains were all obtained from the same sample, sequenced in a study of T cell responses to AZD1222 COVID-19 vaccine. Sequencing was performed with immunoSEQ multiplex PCR; in TCRdb, only in-frame clones are kept and a portion is missing. This sample has about 120,000 clones, with around 83% found just once. The sequenced sample was peripheral blood, obtained 28 days after the second AZD1222 dose. Receptors were obtained from an adult who received the AZD1222 COVID-19 vaccine.

A note on this clone: In the same sample, other DNA sequences code for this CDR3. This chain connects TRBV9 to TRBJ2-3, with D possibly matching TRBD1 (5 bases). V was trimmed by 3 bases and J by 0 bases, leaving 8 bases between them. The CDR3 is made up of 14 amino acids. CDR1 is SGDLS and CDR2 is YYNGEE in the germline V gene. The CDR3 reads CASSARQSTDTQYF. CDR3 nucleotides: TGTGCCAGCAGCGCTCGACAGAGCACAGATACGCAGTATTTT.

The V gene is TRBV6-2 or TRBV6-3, the J gene TRBJ1-2; 10 nucleotides agree with TRBD1. Germline V gene lookup returns CDR1 MNHEY and CDR2 SVGEGT. The CDR3 covers 13 residues. V shed 5 bases, J shed 8 bases, and the junction held 5 bases outside the gene matches. CDR3 sequence reads: CASSQGQGSGYTF. The DNA of the CDR3 is TGTGCCAGCAGTCAGGGACAGGGGAGCGGCTACACCTTC.

The chain couples TRBV5-1 to TRBJ2-1; TRBD1 or TRBD2 may be the D gene (6 bases each). CDR1 and CDR2 (germline): SGHRS, YFSETQ. Trimming cost V 0 bases and J 9 bases, with 10 bases left between them. The length of the CDR3 is 13 residues. The CDR3 protein is CASSLEGGREQFF. The CDR3 bases are TGCGCCAGCAGCTTGGAAGGGGGGCGTGAGCAGTTCTTC.

The V call is TRBV13, the J call TRBJ1-1; D ambiguous. This CDR3 is built from 13 residues. CDR1 PRHDT and CDR2 FYEKMQ come from the germline V gene (reference sequence). Trimming shortened V by 5 bases and J by 6 bases, and 13 bases separated the two germline ends. CDR3 amino acids: CASSLRLKAEAFF. The CDR3 DNA reads as TGTGCCAGCAGCCTCAGGCTTAAGGCTGAAGCTTTCTTT.

DNA of the CDR3: TGTGCCAGCAGTCAAGGGGTGAACACTGAAGCTTTCTTT. Translated: CASSQGVNTEAFF. The gene calls are TRBV12-3 or TRBV12-4 and TRBJ1-1, with TRBD1 as a possible D gene (5 bases). V dropped 5 bases and J dropped 0 bases, with 7 bases sitting between them. The CDR3 length is 13 residues.

In this sample, this clone turned up a few times. The chain employs TRBV19 and TRBJ2-7, with a tentative D call TRBD1 (6 bases). V was cut by 6 bases and J by 0 bases, with 18 bases left in between. Germline loops: CDR1 LNHDA, CDR2 SQIVND (reference sequence). The CDR3 runs 16 residues. This CDR3 is CASSPWGQLNSYEQYF. The DNA of the CDR3 is TGTGCCAGTAGCCCCTGGGGGCAGCTGAACTCCTACGAGCAGTACTTC. The whole variable domain, filled in from reference TRBV19 and TRBJ2-7, reads DGGITQSPKYLFRKEGQNVTLSCEQNLNHDAMYWYRQDPGQGLRLIYYSQIVNDFQKGDIAEGYSVSREKKESFPLTVTSAQKNPTAFYLCASSPWGQLNSYEQYFGPGTRLTVT.

As DNA, the CDR3 is TGTGCCAGCAGTGAGTCCCGACAGGGTGGTCCCCAGCATTTT. Translated: CASSESRQGGPQHF. The chain is built from TRBV2 and TRBJ1-5; the match to TRBD1 covers 7 bases. The ends lost 3 bases at V and 10 bases at J; junction bases unmatched: 9. The CDR3 spans 14 residues. In germline, CDR1 is SNHLY, CDR2 FYNNEI. The whole variable domain, remainder taken from reference TRBV2 and TRBJ1-5, is EPEVTQTPSHQVTQMGQEVILRCVPISNHLYFYWYRQILGQKVEFLVSFYNNEISEKSEIFDDQFSVERPDGSNFTLKIRSTKLEDSAMYFCASSESRQGGPQHFGDGTRLSIL.

The chain carries TRBV6-2 or TRBV6-3 and TRBJ2-1; D is undetermined. V lost 4 bases and J lost 4, with 14 bases in between. The CDR3 is 15 amino acids. The germline gives CDR1 MNHEY, CDR2 SVGEGT. The CDR3 loop is CASSSVDGPYNEQFF. The CDR3 region has the DNA TGTGCCAGCAGTTCGGTAGACGGACCTTACAATGAGCAGTTCTTC.

The chain carries TRBV6-5 and TRBJ2-1; 9 bases are shared with TRBD2. Germline V gene lookup returns CDR1 MNHEY and CDR2 SVGAGI. CDR3 length: 16 amino acids. V was pared by 2 bases and J by 2 bases, with 4 bases of the junction left unmatched. CDR3 protein: CASSYGAGGTYNEQFF. The CDR3 DNA sequence: TGTGCCAGCAGTTACGGGGCGGGAGGGACCTACAATGAGCAGTTCTTC.

In DNA, the CDR3 is TGTGCCAGCAGTTACTCCACGGCGAACTATGGCTACACCTTC. It yields the protein CASSYSTANYGYTF. The chain is built from TRBV6-5 and TRBJ1-2; D not resolved. Germline CDR1 reads MNHEY; CDR2 reads SVGAGI. The ends were cut back, 0 bases at V and 2 bases at J, with 7 bases in the middle. There are 14 residues in the CDR3.

The gene calls are TRBV5-8 and TRBJ1-1, with 8 bases that match TRBD1. The germline V gene has CDR1 SGHTS and CDR2 YDEGEE. V was clipped by 2 bases and J by 0 bases; unmatched bases: 3. The CDR3 spans 15 residues. The DNA for the CDR3 is TGTGCCAGCAGCTTAGGACAGGGTGTGAACACTGAAGCTTTCTTT. Translation: CASSLGQGVNTEAFF. Complete variable domain (other parts from reference TRBV5-8 and TRBJ1-1): EAGVTQSPTHLIKTRGQQATLRCSPISGHTSVYWYQQALGLGLQFLLWYDEGEERNRGNFPPRFSGRQFPNYSSELNVNALELEDSALYLCASSLGQGVNTEAFFGQGTRLTVV.

The rearrangement uses TRBV30 and TRBJ1-2; no definite D call. Germline V CDR1 and CDR2: GTSNPN, SVGIG (reference sequence). Trimming took 2 bases from V and 4 from J, leaving 8 bases between them. The CDR3 has 12 amino acids. Here the CDR3 DNA reads TGTGCCTGGAGTCCTCTGATCTATGGCTACACCTTC. This gives the protein CAWSPLIYGYTF.

The chain combines TRBV15 with TRBJ2-2; 8 nucleotides match TRBD1. CDR1 is LNHNV and CDR2 is YYDKDF in the germline V gene (reference sequence). The trim removed 5 bases at V and 3 bases at J, leaving 5 bases unmatched. The CDR3 runs to 15 residues. This chain's CDR3 is CATSYGTGDTGELFF. The DNA of the CDR3 is TGTGCCACCAGCTACGGGACAGGTGACACCGGGGAGCTGTTTTTT.

The V call is TRBV4-1, the J call TRBJ2-2; 12 positions agree with TRBD1. Trimming cost V 4 bases and J 9 bases; bases outside gene matches: 6. The CDR3 totals 15 residues. Germline lookup yields CDR1 MGHRA and CDR2 YSYEKL. CDR3 DNA: TGCGCCAGCAGCCCCCGGGACAGGGGGCGCCGGGAGCTGTTTTTT. Protein product: CASSPRDRGRRELFF.

This clone appeared a single time. Other DNA variants within this sample encode the same CDR3. This chain connects TRBV19 to TRBJ1-1; 8 bases map to TRBD1. This CDR3 is 13 amino acids long. Germline lookup yields CDR1 LNHDA and CDR2 SQIVND (reference sequence). V dropped 6 bases and J dropped 5; count of bases not matched to a gene: 5. Here the CDR3 reads CASRQGAGTEAFF. CDR3 DNA sequence: TGTGCCAGTAGGCAGGGGGCAGGGACTGAAGCTTTCTTT.

This chain uses TRBV7-9 with TRBJ2-7, with 8 bases fitting TRBD1. Germline CDR1 reads SEHNR; CDR2 reads FQNEAQ (reference sequence). The CDR3 is 14 amino acids. The trim removed 5 bases at V and 3 bases at J, leaving 6 bases unmatched. The chain's CDR3 is CASSPRTGHYEQYF. The DNA for the CDR3 is TGTGCCAGCAGCCCCCGGACAGGGCACTACGAGCAGTACTTC.

This chain connects TRBV29-1 to TRBJ2-7, with D maybe TRBD2 (7 bases). V lost 4 bases and J lost 2, with 18 bases in between. This CDR3 is built from 15 residues. The germline gives CDR1 SQVTM, CDR2 ANQGSEA. Here the CDR3 reads CSVGGGRQRTYEQYF. In DNA form, the CDR3 reads TGCAGCGTTGGCGGGGGCCGGCAGCGCACCTACGAGCAGTACTTC.

This chain links TRBV5-1 with TRBJ1-4; tentative D call: TRBD1 (6 bases). The CDR3 is made up of 15 amino acids. Germline CDR1 and CDR2: SGHRS and YFSETQ. V lost 0 bases and J lost 7, with 13 bases in between. Written as DNA, the CDR3 is TGCGCCAGCAGCTTGGCCGGGGGGGCGAGTGAAAAACTGTTTTTT. This gives the protein CASSLAGGASEKLFF.

The chain joins TRBV10-3 to TRBJ1-1; D is uncertain. The CDR3 extends over 14 amino acids. Trimming shortened V by 0 bases and J by 9 bases, and 14 bases separated the two germline ends. Germline lookup yields CDR1 ENHRY and CDR2 SYGVKD. The DNA for the CDR3 is TGTGCCATCAGTGAGTCAAACCCGTCGGGGAAAGCTTTCTTT. Its translation is CAISESNPSGKAFF.

This chain uses TRBV30 with TRBJ1-3; no definite D call. Trimming removed 0 bases from V and 3 bases from J, with 9 bases in between. The CDR3 contains 14 residues. Germline CDR1 GTSNPN, CDR2 SVGIG (reference sequence). CDR3 bases: TGTGCCTGGAGTGTACATGGTTATGGAAACACCATATATTTT. This codes for CAWSVHGYGNTIYF.